There are a few counts of the clone carrying this T cell receptor (beta chain). Its matching antigen is unknown. This CDR3 contains 15 residues. Germline values: CDR1 ENHRY, CDR2 SYGVKD. Trimming took 3 bases from V and 0 from J, leaving 9 bases between them. This specimen comes from a study of molecular identifiers for immune sequencing clone quantification. Study-wide results and caveats: Effector cells kept over 98% of their molecules in clones above 20 RNA copies, while naive cells kept under 1% there.

TCRdb passed the PCR reads through MiXCR, listing each CDR3 protein once. Among about 640,000 distinct CDR3 sequences listed, just under 20% were seen once. The sequencing input was naive CD8+ T cells from blood, with Jurkat cell RNA spiked in. Subset in this sample: FACS-sorted CD8+CD4-CCR7+CD45RA+ naive T cells. The chain uses TRBV10-3 and TRBJ1-5; D unresolved. The source is a human donor in good health. Some libraries in this study had Jurkat cell RNA spiked in. The CDR3, as DNA: TGTGCCATCAGTGAAGACACATATAGCAATCAGCCCCAGCATTTT. It is translated as CAISEDTYSNQPQHF.